This T cell receptor beta chain originates from a study of T cell changes during pregnancy in multiple sclerosis. This CDR3 region has 20 residues. Trimming cost V 3 bases and J 5 bases; bases outside gene matches: 15. CDR1 is SGHRS, CDR2 YFSETQ, per germline. Measured with immunoSEQ multiplex PCR; TCRdb has only the in-frame clones, and not every one. There are over 25,000 clones in the sample; under 95% occur only once, and around 0.38% lies in the top ten. The sequence was obtained from a female donor with multiple sclerosis, enrolled in a pregnancy study. Source: CD4+ T cells from peripheral blood mononuclear cells, taken in the second trimester of pregnancy. The chain couples TRBV5-1 to TRBJ2-1; 15 nucleotides line up with TRBD2. Here the CDR3 reads CASSSGTGRTSGRADNEQFF. CDR3 in DNA: TGCGCCAGCAGCTCTGGGACAGGGAGGACTAGCGGGAGGGCCGACAATGAGCAGTTCTTC.